Listed below are T cell receptor beta chains from one sample, sequenced in a study of shared T cell receptors in the human thymus. Libraries were prepared by immunoSEQ multiplex PCR; TCRdb keeps only in-frame clonotypes and omits some of them. The sample has hundreds of thousands of clones; around 87% are singletons. These same data were also listed under a study on human thymus T cells.

Material for sequencing was thymocytes. Source of these receptors: a boy under two years old with a congenital heart defect. Both conserved end residues are part of each CDR3. D genes are given only for firm matches. Clone size is given for some rows only: seen once, a few or many times, or a class if the clone is expanded.

V	size	J	D	CDR3	DNA
TRBV4-1	.	TRBJ1-3	TRBD1	CASSQDRTSSGNTIYF	TGCGCCAGCAGCCAGGACAGGACCAGCTCTGGAAACACCATATATTTT
TRBV9	.	TRBJ1-2	.	CASSVDRETNYGYTF	TGTGCCAGCAGCGTAGACAGGGAAACTAACTATGGCTACACCTTC
TRBV11-2	.	TRBJ1-1	.	CASSLSREAFF	TGTGCCAGCAGCCTCTCGAGGGAAGCTTTCTTT
TRBV19	.	TRBJ2-5	TRBD1	CASSIGGTGQETQYF	TGTGCCAGTAGTATTGGGGGGACAGGGCAAGAGACCCAGTACTTC
TRBV5-6	.	TRBJ2-7	.	CASSFGGAVYEQYF	TGTGCCAGCAGCTTTGGGGGGGCGGTCTACGAGCAGTACTTC
TRBV6-1	.	TRBJ2-2	.	CASSGGVPGTGELFF	TGTGCCAGCAGTGGGGGGGTACCGGGCACCGGGGAGCTGTTTTTT
TRBV5-4	once	TRBJ1-1	TRBD1	CASSQQGGTEAFF	TGTGCCAGCAGTCAACAGGGGGGAACTGAAGCTTTCTTT
TRBV7-2	.	TRBJ1-2	.	CASSLGGGHPNYGYTF	TGTGCCAGCAGCTTGGGGGGGGGACACCCTAACTATGGCTACACCTTC
TRBV5-1	once	TRBJ2-1	.	CASSEQGEGYNEQFF	TGCGCCAGCTCTGAACAGGGTGAAGGGTACAATGAGCAGTTCTTC
TRBV9	.	TRBJ2-2	TRBD1	CASSVQGQTNTGELFF	TGTGCCAGCAGCGTCCAGGGACAGACGAACACCGGGGAGCTGTTTTTT
TRBV27	.	TRBJ2-2	.	CASGSSEYGKGLFF	TGTGCCAGCGGGTCTAGCGAATATGGTAAAGGGCTGTTTTTT
TRBV9	.	TRBJ1-1	.	CASSSVEGDEAFF	TGTGCCAGCAGCAGCGTAGAGGGGGATGAAGCTTTCTTT
TRBV27	.	TRBJ2-1	.	CASSTRGLLEQFF	TGTGCCAGCAGTACACGGGGACTTCTCGAGCAGTTCTTC
TRBV5-4	.	TRBJ2-7	TRBD1	CASSRTGTGTGPESEQYF	TGTGCCAGCAGCCGAACCGGGACAGGGACGGGGCCAGAATCCGAGCAGTACTTC
TRBV6-4	.	TRBJ1-1	TRBD1	CASSDSTGSEAFF	TGTGCCAGCAGTGACTCGACAGGGTCTGAAGCTTTCTTT
TRBV21-1	.	TRBJ1-5	.	CASSKVGHFSPQHF	TGTGCCAGCAGCAAGGTTGGACACTTCTCACCCCAGCATTTT
TRBV1	.	TRBJ2-7	.	CTSSQELGGGLTYEQYF	TGCACCAGCAGCCAAGAGCTAGGCGGGGGCTTGACCTACGAGCAGTACTTC
TRBV7-2	.	TRBJ2-1	TRBD2	CASSLAPAGGKDEQFF	TGTGCCAGCAGCTTAGCGCCGGCGGGAGGGAAGGATGAGCAGTTCTTC
TRBV30	.	TRBJ2-7	.	CAWRRPKGVEQYF	TGTGCCTGGAGACGACCGAAGGGGGTCGAGCAGTACTTC
TRBV7-9	.	TRBJ2-3	.	CASNRVTDTQYF	TGTGCCAGTAACAGAGTTACAGATACGCAGTATTTT
TRBV6-1	.	TRBJ1-1	.	CASSTQGLPEAFF	TGTGCCAGCAGTACACAGGGTCTTCCTGAAGCTTTCTTT
TRBV7-6	.	TRBJ1-1	.	CASSATRTANIPEAFF	TGTGCCAGCAGCGCCACTAGGACGGCTAATATTCCTGAAGCTTTCTTT
TRBV30	.	TRBJ1-1	.	CAWSWGGADTEAFF	TGTGCCTGGAGCTGGGGGGGGGCCGACACTGAAGCTTTCTTT
TRBV9	.	TRBJ2-7	TRBD1	CASSVTGGEQYF	TGTGCCAGCAGCGTTACAGGGGGCGAGCAGTACTTC
TRBV30	.	TRBJ1-1	TRBD1	CAWSRDRASTEAFF	TGTGCCTGGAGTCGGGACAGGGCGAGCACTGAAGCTTTCTTT
TRBV19	.	TRBJ2-7	.	CASSDPDKTYEQYF	TGTGCCAGTAGTGACCCGGACAAAACCTACGAGCAGTACTTC
TRBV9	.	TRBJ2-2	TRBD1	CASSASRGPSGTGVGELFF	TGTGCCAGCAGCGCAAGTAGAGGGCCCTCCGGGACAGGGGTCGGGGAGCTGTTTTTT
TRBV19	.	TRBJ1-5	TRBD1	CASSKNGQGLNQPQHF	TGTGCCAGTAGTAAAAACGGACAGGGGTTAAATCAGCCCCAGCATTTT
TRBV27	.	TRBJ2-4	.	CASSQLAGLAKNIQYF	TGTGCCAGCAGTCAACTAGCAGGACTAGCCAAAAACATTCAGTACTTC
TRBV28	.	TRBJ2-7	TRBD2	CASSLGTSGFPSYEQYF	TGTGCCAGCAGTTTGGGGACTAGCGGGTTTCCCTCCTACGAGCAGTACTTC
TRBV9	.	TRBJ2-1	TRBD2	CASSVASGGSDNEQFF	TGTGCCAGCAGCGTAGCCAGCGGGGGGTCCGACAATGAGCAGTTCTTC
TRBV5-1	.	TRBJ2-7	TRBD1	CASMGQGYEQYF	TGCGCCAGCATGGGACAGGGTTACGAGCAGTACTTC